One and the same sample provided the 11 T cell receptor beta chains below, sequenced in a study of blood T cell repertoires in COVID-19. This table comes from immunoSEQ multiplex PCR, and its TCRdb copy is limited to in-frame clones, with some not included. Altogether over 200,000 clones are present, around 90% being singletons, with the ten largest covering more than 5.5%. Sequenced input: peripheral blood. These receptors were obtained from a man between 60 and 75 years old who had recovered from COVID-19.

CDR3 nucleotide sequence: TGTGCCAGCAGCCACGACAGCGGGGAGCTGTTTTTT. It codes for CASSHDSGELFF. This chain links TRBV12-3 or TRBV12-4 with TRBJ2-2; tentative D call: TRBD1 (5 bases). CDR3 length: 12 residues. V was trimmed by 6 bases and J by 7 bases, leaving 9 bases between them.

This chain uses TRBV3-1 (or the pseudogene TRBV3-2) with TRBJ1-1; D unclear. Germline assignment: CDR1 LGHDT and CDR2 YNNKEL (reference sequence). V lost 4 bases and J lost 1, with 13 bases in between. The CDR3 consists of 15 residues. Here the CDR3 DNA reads TGTGCCAGCAGCCCCTCCCCGACTGGGAACACTGAAGCTTTCTTT. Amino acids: CASSPSPTGNTEAFF.

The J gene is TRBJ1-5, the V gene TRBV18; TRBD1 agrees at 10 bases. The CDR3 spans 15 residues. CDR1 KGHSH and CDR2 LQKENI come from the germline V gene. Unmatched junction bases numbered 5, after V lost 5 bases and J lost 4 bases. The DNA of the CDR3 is TGTGCCAGCTCAGGGACAGGGGAGGGAAATCAGCCCCAGCATTTT. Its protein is CASSGTGEGNQPQHF.

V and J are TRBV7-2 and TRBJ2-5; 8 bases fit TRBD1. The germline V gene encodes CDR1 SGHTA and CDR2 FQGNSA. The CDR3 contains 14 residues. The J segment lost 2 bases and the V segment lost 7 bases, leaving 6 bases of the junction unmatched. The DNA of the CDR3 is TGTGCCAGCAACCGATGGACAGGGCAAGAGACCCAGTACTTC. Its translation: CASNRWTGQETQYF.

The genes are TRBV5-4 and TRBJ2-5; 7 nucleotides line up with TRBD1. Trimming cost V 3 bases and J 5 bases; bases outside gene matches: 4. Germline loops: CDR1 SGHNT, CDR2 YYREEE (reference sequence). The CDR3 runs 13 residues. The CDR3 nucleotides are TGTGCCAGCAGCTCCACAGGGGTGGAGACCCAGTACTTC. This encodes CASSSTGVETQYF.

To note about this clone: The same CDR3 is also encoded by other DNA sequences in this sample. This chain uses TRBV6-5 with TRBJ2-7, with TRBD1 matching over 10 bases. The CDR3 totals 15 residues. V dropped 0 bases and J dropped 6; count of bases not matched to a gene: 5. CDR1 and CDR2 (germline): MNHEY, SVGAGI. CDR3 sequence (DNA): TGTGCCAGCAGTTACTCAAGACAGGGGGCAAGCGAGCAGTACTTC. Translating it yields CASSYSRQGASEQYF.

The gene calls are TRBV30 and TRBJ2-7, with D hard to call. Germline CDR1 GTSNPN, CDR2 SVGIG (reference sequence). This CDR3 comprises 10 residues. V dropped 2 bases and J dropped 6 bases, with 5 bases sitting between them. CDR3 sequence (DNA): TGTGCCTGGAGTAAGAGCGAGCAGTACTTC. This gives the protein CAWSKSEQYF.

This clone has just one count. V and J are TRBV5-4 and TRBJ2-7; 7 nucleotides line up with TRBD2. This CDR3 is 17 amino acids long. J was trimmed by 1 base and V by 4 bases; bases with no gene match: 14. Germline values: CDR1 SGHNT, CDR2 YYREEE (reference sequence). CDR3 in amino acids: CASSLPTGRGFSYEQYF. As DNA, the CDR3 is TGTGCCAGCAGCCTCCCCACGGGGCGGGGGTTTTCCTACGAGCAGTACTTC.

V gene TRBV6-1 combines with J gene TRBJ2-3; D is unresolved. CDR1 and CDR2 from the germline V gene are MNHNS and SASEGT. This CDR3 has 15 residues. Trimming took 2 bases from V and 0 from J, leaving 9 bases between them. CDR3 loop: CASSEYGSSTDTQYF. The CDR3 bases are TGTGCCAGCAGTGAATACGGTTCTAGCACAGATACGCAGTATTTT.

CDR3 protein: CASTGIDYGYTF. DNA of the CDR3: TGTGCCAGTACAGGGATCGACTATGGCTACACCTTC. The gene calls are TRBV19 and TRBJ1-2, with a weak D call TRBD1 (5 bases). Per the germline V gene, CDR1 is LNHDA and CDR2 is SQIVND (reference sequence). The CDR3 spans 12 residues. Trimming stripped 7 bases from V and 3 bases from J, with 9 bases between. The full variable domain, rest sourced from reference TRBV19 and TRBJ1-2, is DGGITQSPKYLFRKEGQNVTLSCEQNLNHDAMYWYRQDPGQGLRLIYYSQIVNDFQKGDIAEGYSVSREKKESFPLTVTSAQKNPTAFYLCASTGIDYGYTFGSGTRLTVV.

The CDR3 nucleotides are TGTGCCAGCAGCAGGGGGGGCACGAGTGGCTACACCTTC. This gives the protein CASSRGGTSGYTF. This sequence joins TRBV3-1 (or the pseudogene TRBV3-2) and TRBJ1-2, with a tentative D call TRBD1 (6 bases). Germline V CDR1 and CDR2: LGHDT, YNNKEL (reference sequence). The V and J ends lost 5 bases and 7 bases respectively, with 14 bases between them. The CDR3 is made up of 13 amino acids.